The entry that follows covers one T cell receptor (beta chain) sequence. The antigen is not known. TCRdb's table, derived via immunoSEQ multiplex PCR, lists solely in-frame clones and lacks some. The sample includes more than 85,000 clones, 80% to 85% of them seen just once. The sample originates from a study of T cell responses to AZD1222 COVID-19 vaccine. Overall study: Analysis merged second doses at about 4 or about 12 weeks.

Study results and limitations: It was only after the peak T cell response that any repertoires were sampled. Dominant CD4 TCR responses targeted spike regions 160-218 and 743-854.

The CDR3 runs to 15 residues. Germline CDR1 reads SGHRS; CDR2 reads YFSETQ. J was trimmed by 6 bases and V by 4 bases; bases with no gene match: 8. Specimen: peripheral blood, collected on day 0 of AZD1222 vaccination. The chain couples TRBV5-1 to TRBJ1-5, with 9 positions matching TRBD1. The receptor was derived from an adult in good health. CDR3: CASSMGQGEGQPQHF. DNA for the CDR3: TGCGCCAGCAGCATGGGACAGGGAGAGGGTCAGCCCCAGCATTTT.